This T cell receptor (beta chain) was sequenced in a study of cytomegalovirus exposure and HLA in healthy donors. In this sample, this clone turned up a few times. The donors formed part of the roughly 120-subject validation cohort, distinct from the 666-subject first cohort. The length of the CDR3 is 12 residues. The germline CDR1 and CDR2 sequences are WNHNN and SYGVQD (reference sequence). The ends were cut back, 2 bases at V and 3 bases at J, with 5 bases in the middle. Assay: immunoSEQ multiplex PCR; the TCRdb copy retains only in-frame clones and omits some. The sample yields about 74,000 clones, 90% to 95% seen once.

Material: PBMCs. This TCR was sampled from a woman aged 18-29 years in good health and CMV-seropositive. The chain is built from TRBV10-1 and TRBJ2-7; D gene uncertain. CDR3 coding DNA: TGCGCCAGCAGTGAGAGCGTCTACGAGCAGTACTTC. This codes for CASSESVYEQYF.